This TCR beta chain was sequenced for a study of cytomegalovirus exposure and HLA in healthy donors. The study ran its PCR with 60 Vbeta and 13 Jbeta primers. Sequencing was performed with immunoSEQ multiplex PCR; in TCRdb, only in-frame clones are kept and a portion is missing. Seen here are roughly 100,000 clones, about two thirds observed once, and the top ten hold about 0.8%. V dropped 7 bases and J dropped 4; count of bases not matched to a gene: 5. Germline V gives CDR1 MNHEY, CDR2 SMNVEV (reference sequence). This CDR3 contains 14 residues. Specimen: PBMCs. The TCR was taken from a boy aged 5-17 years in good health and CMV-seronegative. The rearrangement joins TRBV27 to TRBJ2-1, with 9 bases matching TRBD1. The CDR3 here is CASTDGTGYNEQFF. The CDR3 DNA reads as TGTGCCAGCACCGATGGGACAGGGTACAATGAGCAGTTCTTC.